The sample holds a few counts of the clone carrying this T cell receptor (beta chain). This sample is drawn from a study of human T cells and chemical hapten exposure. The sample's time point: patch test 1, 2 weeks after DPC sensitization. Treatment meaning: therapeutic diphenylcyclopropenone sensitization with weekly scalp DPC. With 0 bases removed from V and 4 bases from J, the gap between germline ends came to 7 bases. Looked up from germline, CDR1 is MRHNA and CDR2 is SNTAGT. The CDR3 runs to 15 residues. One entry per CDR3 protein, called by TCRdb with MiXCR from the RACE reads. The data contain 350,000 or so distinct CDR3 sequences, around 7% of them singletons.

The chain employs TRBV6-4 and TRBJ2-6, with D unclear. This material consisted of whole blood, taken in connection with sensitization to the hapten diphenylcyclopropenone (DPC). This sequence was found in a woman aged 18-30 years with alopecia areata. Some clones in this sample may be carry-over from other donors' samples. CDR3 DNA: TGTGCCAGCAGTGACTCTACATTCGGGGCCAACGTCCTGACTTTC. Amino acid sequence: CASSDSTFGANVLTF.